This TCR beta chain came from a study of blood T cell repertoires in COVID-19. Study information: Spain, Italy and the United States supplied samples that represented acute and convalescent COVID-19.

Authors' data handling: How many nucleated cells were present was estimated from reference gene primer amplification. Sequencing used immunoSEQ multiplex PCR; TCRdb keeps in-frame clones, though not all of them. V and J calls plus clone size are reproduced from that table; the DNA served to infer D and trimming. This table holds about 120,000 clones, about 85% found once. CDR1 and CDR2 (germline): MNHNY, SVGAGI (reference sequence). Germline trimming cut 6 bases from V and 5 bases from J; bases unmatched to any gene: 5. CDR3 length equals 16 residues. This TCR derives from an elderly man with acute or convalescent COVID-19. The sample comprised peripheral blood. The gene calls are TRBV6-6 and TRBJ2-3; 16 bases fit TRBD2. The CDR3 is CASRLGLAGGLDTQYF. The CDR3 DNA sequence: TGTGCCAGCAGATTGGGACTAGCGGGGGGGCTAGATACGCAGTATTTT.